The present entry profiles one TCR beta chain with its context. The antigen remains undetermined. Sequencing used immunoSEQ multiplex PCR; TCRdb keeps in-frame clones, though not all of them. The sample shows under 2,500,000 clones, almost 96% of them seen only once. This sample is part of a study of shared clonotypes between healthy human individuals. This CDR3 has 13 amino acids. Looked up from germline, CDR1 is SNHLY and CDR2 is FYNNEI. With V trimmed by 6 bases and J by 4 bases, 2 bases remained unmatched. The study, taken as a whole, reports: All-four-donor shared clonotypes had higher generation probabilities than non-shared clonotypes did.

The rearrangement links TRBV2 to TRBJ1-5; TRBD1 agrees at 8 bases. The sequence came from a man aged 18 to 29 in good health. Sequencing was done on a sample of naive CD4+ T cells sorted from blood. Sample subset: CD45RA+ positively selected. CDR3 region: CASRGQENQPQHF. The CDR3 nucleotides are TGTGCCAGCAGGGGACAGGAGAATCAGCCCCAGCATTTT.